This entry lists 5 T cell receptor beta chains sequenced from one sample in a study of blood T cell repertoires in COVID-19. TCRdb's copy holds only in-frame clones and misses some; the assay was immunoSEQ multiplex PCR. The repertoire holds about 320,000 clones, about 82% seen once, with under 2% in the top ten. Specimen: peripheral blood. These TCRs come from a woman aged 50 to 60 with acute or convalescent COVID-19.

The chain has TRBV18 and TRBJ1-1; the D gene is possibly TRBD1 (6 bases). The ends were cut back, 4 bases at V and 8 bases at J, with 11 bases in the middle. The CDR3 extends over 12 amino acids. Germline CDR1 and CDR2: KGHSH and LQKENI. The CDR3 bases are TGTGCCAGCTCACTGTTACAGGGAGAAGCTTTCTTT. Translating gives CASSLLQGEAFF.

V and J are TRBV30 and TRBJ1-1; perhaps TRBD1 as D (5 bases). CDR1 and CDR2 from the germline V gene are GTSNPN and SVGIG (reference sequence). V was trimmed by 2 bases and J by 0 bases, leaving 16 bases between them. The CDR3 covers 16 residues. The CDR3 bases are TGTGCCTGGAGTCCAAATAGGGGTCGGATGAACACTGAAGCTTTCTTT. It yields the protein CAWSPNRGRMNTEAFF.

In the case of this clone: The sample holds other DNA sequences that translate to the same CDR3. V usage is TRBV2 and J usage is TRBJ2-5; 7 bases fit TRBD1. The CDR3 is 13 amino acids. Germline CDR1 is SNHLY and CDR2 is FYNNEI. The V segment lost 4 bases and the J segment 3 bases; nucleotides outside the gene matches: 2. CDR3 in DNA: TGTGCCAGCAGTGCTGACAGGGAAGAGACCCAGTACTTC. Encoded protein: CASSADREETQYF.

The chain joins TRBV5-1 to TRBJ2-7; 11 bases line up with TRBD2. The junction had 10 bases not matched to a gene; V was cut back by 1 base and J by 4 bases. Germline V lookup: CDR1 SGHRS, CDR2 YFSETQ. The CDR3 has 17 residues. This CDR3 is CASSLTSGSPGGYEQYF. CDR3 DNA sequence: TGCGCCAGCAGCTTGACTAGCGGGAGCCCCGGGGGGTACGAGCAGTACTTC.

This clone occurred a few times. V is TRBV7-8 and J is TRBJ2-5; D is perhaps TRBD1 (6 bases). Trimming left V 5 bases short and J 3 bases short, with 10 bases between. CDR1 is SGHVS, CDR2 FQNEAQ, per germline. The CDR3 contains 13 residues. This chain's CDR3 is CASSPPGEETQYF. The CDR3 DNA reads as TGTGCCAGCAGCCCTCCAGGGGAAGAGACCCAGTACTTC. Together with reference TRBV7-8 and TRBJ2-5, the CDR3 gives the full variable domain: GAGVSQSPRYKVAKRGQDVALRCDPISGHVSLFWYQQALGQGPEFLTYFQNEAQLDKSGLPSDRFFAERPEGSVSTLKIQRTQQEDSAVYLCASSPPGEETQYFGPGTRLLVL.